This note documents a single TCR beta chain sequence. V dropped 5 bases and J dropped 2 bases, with 12 bases sitting between them. There are 14 residues in the CDR3. Germline V gene lookup returns CDR1 SNHLY and CDR2 FYNNEI. TCRdb's table, derived via immunoSEQ multiplex PCR, lists solely in-frame clones and lacks some. The data show 150,000 to 200,000 clones, with 75% to 80% seen just once and more than 11% held by the top ten. The data stem from a study of blood T cell repertoires in COVID-19. Study overall: Material from acute and convalescent COVID-19 was sourced from the United States, Italy and Spain.

What was sequenced was peripheral blood. V and J are TRBV2 and TRBJ2-5, with D perhaps matching TRBD2 (6 bases). The source is a woman of 80 years or more with acute or convalescent COVID-19. CDR3 region: CASSRASAQETQYF. The CDR3 DNA reads TGTGCCAGCAGTAGGGCTAGCGCTCAAGAGACCCAGTACTTC. Looking up the rest from reference TRBV2 and TRBJ2-5 gives the full variable domain: EPEVTQTPSHQVTQMGQEVILRCVPISNHLYFYWYRQILGQKVEFLVSFYNNEISEKSEIFDDQFSVERPDGSNFTLKIRSTKLEDSAMYFCASSRASAQETQYFGPGTRLLVL.